One and the same sample provided the 5 T cell receptor beta chains below, sequenced in a study of cytomegalovirus exposure and HLA in healthy donors. The assay was immunoSEQ multiplex PCR, and TCRdb's table has in-frame clones only and misses some. This table holds about 110,000 clones, nearly 97% found once. The sequenced material came from PBMCs. The receptor source for this set is a woman aged 18-29 years in good health and CMV-seronegative.

This chain links TRBV30 with TRBJ2-7, with 10 bases aligning to TRBD1. This CDR3 is built from 16 residues. Looked up from germline, CDR1 is GTSNPN and CDR2 is SVGIG (reference sequence). V lost 2 bases, J lost 4 bases, and 11 bases stayed unmatched. This CDR3 is CAWSTPGDRGLYEQYF. CDR3 DNA: TGTGCCTGGAGTACCCCAGGTGACAGGGGGCTTTACGAGCAGTACTTC.

The V call is TRBV4-1, the J call TRBJ2-5; D might be TRBD1 (5 bases). Germline CDR1 is MGHRA and CDR2 is YSYEKL. Trimming stripped 0 bases from V and 2 bases from J, with 10 bases between. The length of the CDR3 is 15 residues. The CDR3 spells CASSQDGRVQETQYF. The CDR3 DNA follows: TGCGCCAGCAGCCAAGACGGCAGGGTACAAGAGACCCAGTACTTC.

V and J are TRBV9 and TRBJ2-7, with a possible D match to TRBD2 (6 bases). Trimming shortened V by 0 bases and J by 0 bases, and 13 bases separated the two germline ends. The CDR3 is made up of 16 amino acids. Germline values: CDR1 SGDLS, CDR2 YYNGEE. The CDR3 nucleotides are TGTGCCAGCAGCGTAGCTGGAGGCGGGGCCTCCTACGAGCAGTACTTC. Its translation: CASSVAGGGASYEQYF.

The chain couples TRBV2 to TRBJ1-1, with D possibly being TRBD1 (6 bases). Germline V gene sequence: CDR1 SNHLY, CDR2 FYNNEI. V dropped 5 bases and J dropped 6 bases, with 19 bases sitting between them. This CDR3 has 15 amino acids. This CDR3 reads CASSNKQGMRSEAFF. CDR3 in DNA: TGTGCCAGCAGTAATAAACAGGGTATGAGGTCTGAAGCTTTCTTT.

V is TRBV19 and J is TRBJ1-1, with 10 bases that match TRBD1. The CDR3 is made up of 14 amino acids. The V segment lost 4 bases and the J segment 4 bases; nucleotides outside the gene matches: 3. Germline CDR1 LNHDA, CDR2 SQIVND (reference sequence). The CDR3 DNA reads TGTGCCAGTAGTACCCGGACAGGGGGCACTGAAGCTTTCTTT. It translates to CASSTRTGGTEAFF.